This T cell receptor beta chain was observed in a study of a mutant IDH1 vaccine in newly diagnosed glioma. Overall study results and limits: Vaccine-induced immune responses occurred in 93.3% of patients.

As regards this clone: Antigen: not known.

Only in-frame clones appear in the TCRdb table, and some are missing; sequencing was by immunoSEQ multiplex PCR. This sample has around 63,000 clones, with 91% found just once. As to time point: baseline, week 1 (first vaccination visit). The sample's treatment: pre-vaccination baseline after standard-of-care therapy. This receptor was identified in a man in his fifties or sixties with glioma. Sequenced material: PBMCs, taken from a glioma patient treated with radiotherapy, temozolomide or both.

CDR3 sequence reads: CASSVRGSNEKLFF. DNA for the CDR3: TGTGCCAGCAGTGTTAGGGGTTCCAATGAAAAACTGTTTTTT. The chain employs TRBV28 and TRBJ1-4; a weak D match, TRBD1 (5 bases). V lost 5 bases, J lost 5 bases, and 12 bases lay in between. The CDR3 has 14 amino acids. From germline, CDR1 is MDHEN and CDR2 SYDVKM.